This TCR beta chain stems from a study of shared clonotypes between healthy human individuals. CDR1 is SNHLY and CDR2 is FYNNEI in the germline V gene. V gave up 5 bases and J gave up 2 bases; unmatched junction bases: 5. CDR3 length: 14 amino acids. Profiled with immunoSEQ multiplex PCR; TCRdb holds only in-frame clones, not every one. The sample carries about 2.1 million clones, over 85% recorded once. CD45RO-negative CD8 cells positively selected for CCR7 made up the naive population, which excluded terminally differentiated effector memory CD45RA+ cells. The source material was naive CD8+ T cells from PBMCs. This rearrangement joins TRBV2 to TRBJ2-7; 8 bases map to TRBD2. The receptor's source is a man aged 18 to 35 in good health. Some clones in this sample may be carry-over from other donors' samples. This CDR3 is CASSTRTSPYEQYF. The CDR3 bases are TGTGCCAGCAGTACCCGGACTAGCCCCTACGAGCAGTACTTC. Using reference TRBV2 and TRBJ2-7 for the parts outside the CDR3, the full variable domain is EPEVTQTPSHQVTQMGQEVILRCVPISNHLYFYWYRQILGQKVEFLVSFYNNEISEKSEIFDDQFSVERPDGSNFTLKIRSTKLEDSAMYFCASSTRTSPYEQYFGPGTRLTVT.